The 21 T cell receptor beta chains given below trace back to one sample, sequenced in a study of graft-versus-host responses after intestinal transplantation. Some clones are missing from TCRdb's copy, which holds only in-frame ones; the method was immunoSEQ multiplex PCR. The profile covers about 5,700 clones, with roughly 71% appearing a single time and about 30% taken by the ten largest. The graft tissue was processed, and this released both intraepithelial and lamina propria lymphocytes. Sequencing was performed on ileum tissue, taken roughly 290 days after intestinal transplant. These receptors were taken from a human patient who received an intestinal transplant, so some T cells may come from the graft donor.

V gene TRBV30 combines with J gene TRBJ1-2; D gene ambiguous. The CDR3 has 14 residues. Per the germline V gene, CDR1 is GTSNPN and CDR2 is SVGIG (reference sequence). Trimming stripped 1 base from V and 2 bases from J, with 11 bases between. In nucleotides, the CDR3 is TGTGCCTGGAGTGGACGGAGATCGAACTATGGCTACACCTTC. It translates to CAWSGRRSNYGYTF.

The chain recombines TRBV4-1 with TRBJ2-5, with a tentative D call TRBD2 (6 bases). The J call is doubtful: the DNA matches TRBJ2-7 better. This CDR3 has 15 residues. Germline V lookup: CDR1 MGHRA, CDR2 YSYEKL. For the CDR3, the DNA is TGCGCCAGCAGCCAAGGGCGCGATAGCGGCTACGAGCAGTACTTC. This translates into CASSQGRDSGYEQYF.

The rearrangement links TRBV7-2 to TRBJ2-6; D perhaps matches TRBD1 (5 bases). V was pared by 5 bases and J by 5 bases, with 22 bases between. Germline V gene data show CDR1 as SGHTA and CDR2 as FQGNSA. The CDR3 has 18 residues. The CDR3 region is CASSNCVRGQSRANVLTF. The CDR3 DNA sequence: TGTGCCAGCAGCAACTGTGTCAGAGGACAAAGTCGGGCCAACGTCCTGACTTTC.

CDR3 in amino acids: CASRPDRGRGDTQYF. In nucleotides, the CDR3 is TGTGCCAGCCGACCAGACAGGGGGCGAGGAGATACGCAGTATTTT. The chain employs TRBV2 and TRBJ2-3, with TRBD1 matching 10 bases. CDR3 size: 15 residues. Germline V gene data show CDR1 as SNHLY and CDR2 as FYNNEI. J lost 5 bases, V lost 8 bases, and 10 bases had no gene match.

This clone has just one count. The gene calls are TRBV12-1 and TRBJ2-5; the table's D gene call, TRBD1, was not cross checked with the DNA. The DNA end is a closer match to TRBJ2-7, so the J assignment may be wrong. TRBV12-1 is flagged as a pseudogene. The CDR3 length is 21 residues. CDR3 bases: TGTGCCAGCAGCCGGTTTTTGTACCCCCCAACAGGGAAAATTCCCTCCTACGAGCAGTACTTC. Residues: CASSRFLYPPTGKIPSYEQYF.

The sample holds one count of this clone. The genes are TRBV18 and TRBJ2-5, with D possibly being TRBD2 (5 bases). Trimming pared 3 bases from V and 4 bases from J, leaving 12 bases between. There are 14 residues in the CDR3. Germline CDR1 KGHSH, CDR2 LQKENI. Here the CDR3 DNA reads TGTGCCAGCTCACCTATGGTTGCGGGAGAGACCCAGTACTTC. Amino acids: CASSPMVAGETQYF.

The chain has TRBV11-2 and TRBJ2-3; D is ambiguous. The V gene lost 0 bases and the J gene lost 4 bases, with 11 bases spanning the gap. Germline V lookup: CDR1 SGHAT, CDR2 FQNNGV. The CDR3 totals 15 residues. The CDR3 DNA is TGTGCCAGCAGCTTAGATCGGGTCTACCCAGATACGCAGTATTTT. Translation: CASSLDRVYPDTQYF.

This clone was seen only a few times. The V call is TRBV18, the J call TRBJ1-2; D is ambiguous. CDR3 length equals 13 residues. The germline V and J ends were trimmed by 4 bases and 2 bases, with 8 bases remaining between them. CDR1 KGHSH and CDR2 LQKENI come from the germline V gene. The chain's CDR3 is CASSQDKNYGYTF. CDR3 nucleotides: TGTGCCAGCTCACAAGACAAAAACTATGGCTACACCTTC.

This chain links TRBV21-1 with TRBJ1-5; the table gives TRBD1 as D, unverified against the DNA. TRBV21-1 is noted as a pseudogene. The CDR3 is made up of 14 amino acids. The CDR3 DNA is TGTGCCAGCAGCAAAGCAACAAAAAATCAGCCCCAGCATTTT. It encodes CASSKATKNQPQHF.

The V and J genes are TRBV20-1 and TRBJ1-4; the D is unclear. CDR1 is DFQATT, CDR2 SNEGSKA, per germline (reference sequence). This CDR3 is 11 amino acids long. Trimming stripped 6 bases from V and 8 bases from J, with 10 bases between. Written as DNA, the CDR3 is TGCAGTGCCCCGATCGGGGAAAAACTGTTTTTT. Its protein is CSAPIGEKLFF.

V is TRBV4-1 and J is TRBJ2-5; D may be TRBD1 (5 bases). This CDR3 has 15 amino acids. The germline gives CDR1 MGHRA, CDR2 YSYEKL. With 1 base removed from V and 4 bases from J, the gap between germline ends came to 13 bases. This CDR3 is CASSQVKGLGETQYF. The CDR3 bases are TGCGCCAGCAGCCAAGTCAAGGGGTTGGGAGAGACCCAGTACTTC.

Within the sample, this clone is large. The rearrangement joins TRBV2 to TRBJ1-2; 8 positions agree with TRBD1. The germline V gene has CDR1 SNHLY and CDR2 FYNNEI. Unmatched junction bases numbered 2, after V lost 3 bases and J lost 8 bases. The CDR3 has 12 residues. The CDR3 sequence: CASSDRGRGYTF. DNA of the CDR3: TGTGCCAGCAGTGACAGGGGGCGCGGCTACACCTTC.

J is TRBJ1-5 and V is TRBV28; 9 positions agree with TRBD1. In germline, CDR1 is MDHEN, CDR2 SYDVKM. Trimming took 2 bases from V and 4 from J; bases not matched to a gene: 3. The CDR3 consists of 15 residues. The CDR3 DNA reads as TGTGCCAGCAGTTTAACCGACAGGGGGAATCAGCCCCAGCATTTT. Encoded protein: CASSLTDRGNQPQHF.

The chain couples TRBV7-8 to TRBJ1-1, with D perhaps matching TRBD1 (5 bases). The CDR3 length is 11 residues. Germline V gene sequence: CDR1 SGHVS, CDR2 FQNEAQ. Trimming took off 8 bases at V and 7 bases at J, with 11 bases between the two ends. For the CDR3, the DNA is TGTGCCAGCCAGGACAACCTTGAAGCTTTCTTT. Protein product: CASQDNLEAFF.

This clone has a handful of counts. The genes are TRBV7-2 and TRBJ2-2; D gene uncertain. CDR3 length: 13 amino acids. V was cut by 3 bases and J by 4 bases, with 6 bases left in between. Germline CDR1 and CDR2: SGHTA and FQGNSA. DNA for the CDR3: TGTGCCAGCAGCTTTCTTGGCACCGGGGAGCTGTTTTTT. As protein: CASSFLGTGELFF.

CDR3 in DNA: TGTGCCAGCAGCTTAGCGCCGGTGCTAGCGGGAGAATCAAGGGCCAAAAACATTCAGTACTTC. Encoded protein: CASSLAPVLAGESRAKNIQYF. V and J are TRBV7-8 and TRBJ2-4, with TRBD2 matching over 10 bases. Germline loops: CDR1 SGHVS, CDR2 FQNEAQ. The V gene end was trimmed by 0 bases and the J gene end by 1 base; junction bases not matched to a gene: 15. This CDR3 has 21 residues.

This clone was seen only a few times. The chain carries TRBV5-1 and TRBJ2-7; D perhaps matches TRBD1 (6 bases). Trimming shortened V by 4 bases and J by 3 bases, and 11 bases separated the two germline ends. Germline CDR1 is SGHRS and CDR2 is YFSETQ. The CDR3 totals 13 residues. CDR3 bases: TGCGCCAGCAGCATGGACAGTAACTACGAGCAGTACTTC. It translates to CASSMDSNYEQYF.

The chain joins TRBV5-1 to TRBJ2-3; 10 nucleotides match TRBD2. The germline gives CDR1 SGHRS, CDR2 YFSETQ. With 3 bases clipped from V and 2 bases from J, the junction kept 9 bases outside the gene matches. The CDR3 extends over 17 amino acids. CDR3 sequence: CASSSLASGGLTDTQYF. The CDR3 nucleotides are TGCGCCAGCAGCTCGCTGGCTAGCGGGGGACTCACAGATACGCAGTATTTT.

V usage is TRBV28 and J usage is TRBJ1-1, with D possibly matching TRBD1 (5 bases). CDR1 is MDHEN, CDR2 SYDVKM, per germline. V was clipped by 2 bases and J by 0 bases, with 10 bases between them. This CDR3 has 15 residues. The CDR3 DNA follows: TGTGCCAGCAGTTTAATACGGGGGGTGAACACTGAAGCTTTCTTT. It encodes CASSLIRGVNTEAFF.

V and J are TRBV28 and TRBJ1-1, with 8 bases identical to TRBD1. The length of the CDR3 is 15 residues. Germline V lookup: CDR1 MDHEN, CDR2 SYDVKM. The ends lost 6 bases at V and 4 bases at J; junction bases unmatched: 10. In nucleotides, the CDR3 is TGTGCCAGCAGCTTCTCATCAGGGGGCGTCACTGAAGCTTTCTTT. Amino acid sequence: CASSFSSGGVTEAFF. The full variable domain, rest sourced from reference TRBV28 and TRBJ1-1, is DVKVTQSSRYLVKRTGEKVFLECVQDMDHENMFWYRQDPGLGLRLIYFSYDVKMKEKGDIPEGYSVSREKKERFSLILESASTNQTSMYLCASSFSSGGVTEAFFGQGTRLTVV.

This clone turned up a few times. The chain's CDR3 is CASSFSPRQREAFAYEQYF. Written as DNA, the CDR3 is TGTGCCAGCAGCTTCTCTCCCAGACAGCGGGAGGCCTTTGCCTACGAGCAGTACTTC. The V and J genes are TRBV7-9 and TRBJ2-7, with 9 bases identical to TRBD2. Germline V CDR1 and CDR2: SEHNR, FQNEAQ (reference sequence). The V segment lost 3 bases and the J segment 2 bases; nucleotides outside the gene matches: 17. The CDR3 spans 19 residues.